The TCR beta chain described here comes from a study of T cell repertoires in cytomegalovirus infection. About the research overall: Recently identified HLA-C-restricted CMV epitopes and well-studied HLA-B-restricted CMV epitopes were used by the study. Whole-study findings and limits: Ex vivo, HLA-C-restricted CMV-specific TCR beta clonotypes prevailed over the rest of the response.

The CDR3 is 13 amino acids. The germline V gene has CDR1 SGHVS and CDR2 FQNEAQ. V gave up 5 bases and J gave up 8 bases, with 15 bases separating them. TCRdb passed the reads through MiXCR, listing each CDR3 protein once. Among roughly 800,000 distinct CDR3 sequences listed, 25% to 35% were seen once. Regarding this clonotype: Its antigen is unknown.

The starting material was cultured CD8+ T cells from PBMCs, obtained from culture after CMV antigen stimulation. V is TRBV7-8 and J is TRBJ1-1; a possible D gene is TRBD1 (5 bases). This sequence originates from a human donor in good health (CMV status not recorded). Some clones in this sample may be carry-over from other donors' samples. CDR3 DNA sequence: TGTGCCAGCAGCCTCCGACAGCGCCCGGAAGCTTTCTTT. Translated, it gives CASSLRQRPEAFF.